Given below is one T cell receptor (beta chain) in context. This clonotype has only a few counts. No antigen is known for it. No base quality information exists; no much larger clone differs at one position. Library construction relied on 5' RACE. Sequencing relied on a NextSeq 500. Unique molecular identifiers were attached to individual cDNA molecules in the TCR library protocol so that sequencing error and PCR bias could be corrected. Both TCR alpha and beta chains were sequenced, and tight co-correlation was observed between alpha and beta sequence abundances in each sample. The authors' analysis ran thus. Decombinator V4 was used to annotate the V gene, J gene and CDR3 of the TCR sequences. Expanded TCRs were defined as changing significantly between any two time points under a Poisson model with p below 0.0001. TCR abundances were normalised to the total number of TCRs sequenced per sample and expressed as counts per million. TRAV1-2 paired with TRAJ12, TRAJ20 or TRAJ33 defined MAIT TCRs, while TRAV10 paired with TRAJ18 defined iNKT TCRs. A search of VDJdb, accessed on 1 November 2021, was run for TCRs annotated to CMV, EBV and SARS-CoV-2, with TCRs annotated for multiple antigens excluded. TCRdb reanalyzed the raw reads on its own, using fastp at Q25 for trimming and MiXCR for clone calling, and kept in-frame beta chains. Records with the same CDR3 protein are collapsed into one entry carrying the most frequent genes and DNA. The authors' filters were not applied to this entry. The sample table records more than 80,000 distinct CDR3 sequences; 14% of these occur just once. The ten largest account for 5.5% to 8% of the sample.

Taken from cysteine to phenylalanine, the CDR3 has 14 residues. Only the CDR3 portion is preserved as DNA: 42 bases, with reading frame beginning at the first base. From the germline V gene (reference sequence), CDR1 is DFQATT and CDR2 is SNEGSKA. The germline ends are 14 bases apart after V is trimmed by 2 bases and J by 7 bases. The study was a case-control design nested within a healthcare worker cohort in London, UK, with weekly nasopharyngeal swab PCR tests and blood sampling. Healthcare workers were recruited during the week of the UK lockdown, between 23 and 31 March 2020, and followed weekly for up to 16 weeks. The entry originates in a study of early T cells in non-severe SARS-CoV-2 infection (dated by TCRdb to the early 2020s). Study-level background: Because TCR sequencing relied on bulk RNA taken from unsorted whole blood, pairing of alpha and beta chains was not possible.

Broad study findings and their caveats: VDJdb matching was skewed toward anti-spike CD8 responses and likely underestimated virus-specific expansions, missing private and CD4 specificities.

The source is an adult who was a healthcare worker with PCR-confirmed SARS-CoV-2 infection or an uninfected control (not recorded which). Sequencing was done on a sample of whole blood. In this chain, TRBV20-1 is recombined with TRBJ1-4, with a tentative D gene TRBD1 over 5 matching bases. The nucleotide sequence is TGCAGTGCTAGACCGTTCCGGGGGGGTGAAAAACTGTTTTTT. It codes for CSARPFRGGEKLFF.